One and the same sample provided the 17 T cell receptor beta chains below, sequenced in a study of cytomegalovirus exposure and HLA in healthy donors. The PCR contained 60 Vbeta and 13 Jbeta primers. The assay was immunoSEQ multiplex PCR, and TCRdb's table has in-frame clones only and misses some. The sample contains 140,000 to 150,000 clones, almost 80% of which appear only once. Sequencing was done on a sample of PBMCs. The receptors shown here come from a middle-aged woman in good health and CMV-seropositive.

This chain joins TRBV6-5 and TRBJ1-5; D may be TRBD1 (6 bases). The CDR3 sequence is 13 residues long. Germline V CDR1 and CDR2: MNHEY, SVGAGI. V gave up 6 bases and J gave up 3 bases, with 9 bases separating them. The chain's CDR3 is CASRSGANQPQHF. The DNA for the CDR3 is TGTGCCAGCAGATCAGGGGCCAATCAGCCCCAGCATTTT.

The rearrangement joins TRBV7-3 to TRBJ1-1; 9 bases agree with TRBD1. Germline loops: CDR1 SGHTA, CDR2 FQGTGA. The CDR3 covers 15 residues. V lost 5 bases to trimming and J lost 4 bases; unmatched junction nucleotides: 8. The CDR3 DNA is TGTGCCAGCAGCCCGGGACAGGGATCATTCACTGAAGCTTTCTTT. Residues: CASSPGQGSFTEAFF. Full variable domain (outside the CDR3, taken from reference TRBV7-3 and TRBJ1-1): GAGVSQTPSNKVTEKGKYVELRCDPISGHTALYWYRQSLGQGPEFLIYFQGTGAADDSGLPNDRFFAVRPEGSVSTLKIQRTERGDSAVYLCASSPGQGSFTEAFFGQGTRLTVV.

The chain combines TRBV30 with TRBJ2-4; weak D call: TRBD2 (6 bases). Germline CDR1 GTSNPN, CDR2 SVGIG (reference sequence). The V end was cut by 0 bases, the J end by 5 bases, with 20 bases between. CDR3 length equals 17 residues. Here the CDR3 DNA reads TGTGCCTGGAGTGTATTAAACAACTGGGCTAGCGAAAACATTCAGTACTTC. It specifies CAWSVLNNWASENIQYF.

This chain uses TRBV30 with TRBJ2-5, with a tentative D call TRBD1 (6 bases). With 2 bases removed from V and 10 bases from J, the gap between germline ends came to 17 bases. The V gene's germline CDR1 is GTSNPN and CDR2 SVGIG (reference sequence). This CDR3 is built from 13 residues. The CDR3 coding sequence is TGTGCCTGGAGTAAACAGGGAATAGAGGACCAGTACTTC. It yields the protein CAWSKQGIEDQYF.

V usage is TRBV5-1 and J usage is TRBJ1-1, with D perhaps TRBD1 (5 bases). V lost 5 bases to trimming and J lost 1 base, with 12 bases between them. Germline assignment: CDR1 SGHRS and CDR2 YFSETQ. CDR3 length equals 14 residues. CDR3 sequence reads: CASRQDRGNTEAFF. DNA for the CDR3: TGCGCCAGCAGACAGGATAGGGGGAACACTGAAGCTTTCTTT.

The chain combines TRBV1 with TRBJ2-7; the tabulated D call, TRBD1, remains unverified against the DNA. TRBV1 is tagged as a pseudogene. The CDR3 sequence is 17 residues long. The DNA of the CDR3 is TGCACCAGCAGCCACCCCTACCCGACAGGGGATTCCTACGAGCAGTACTTC. Translated, it gives CTSSHPYPTGDSYEQYF.

Notes on this clone: Mismatch with germline at one junction end may stem from a read error. The chain couples TRBV4-1 to TRBJ1-4; maybe TRBD1 (6 bases). This CDR3 is 15 amino acids long. Germline loops: CDR1 MGHRA, CDR2 YSYEKL. The CDR3, as DNA: TGCGCCAGCAGCCAACTTGGCCTTTTGGGGGCCGTTGTGGAATTT. Residues: CASSQLGLLGAVVEF.

J is TRBJ2-5 and V is TRBV2, with TRBD1 matching over 7 bases. Germline V gene sequence: CDR1 SNHLY, CDR2 FYNNEI. After removal of 6 bases from V and 5 bases from J, the junction contained 12 bases not matched to a gene. This CDR3 spans 15 amino acids. The CDR3 here is CASRPQGLLWETQYF. The DNA of the CDR3 is TGTGCCAGCAGGCCACAGGGGCTCCTCTGGGAGACCCAGTACTTC.

The CDR3 region is CASSYSMGIGAEAFF. The CDR3 DNA reads as TGTGCCAGCAGTTACTCGATGGGGATAGGGGCTGAAGCTTTCTTT. This chain links TRBV6-5 with TRBJ1-1; D might be TRBD1 (5 bases). In germline, CDR1 is MNHEY, CDR2 SVGAGI. The CDR3 extends over 15 amino acids. V dropped 0 bases and J dropped 6 bases, with 14 bases sitting between them.

The chain links TRBV7-6 to TRBJ2-5, with TRBD2 matching 11 bases. Looked up from germline, CDR1 is SGHVS and CDR2 is FNYEAQ. This CDR3 spans 16 amino acids. Trimming cost V 3 bases and J 5 bases; bases outside gene matches: 8. The CDR3 here is CASSLLSGGAGETQYF. In DNA form, the CDR3 reads TGTGCCAGCAGCTTGCTTAGCGGGGGGGCTGGGGAGACCCAGTACTTC.

This sequence joins TRBV5-1 and TRBJ2-5, with D possibly matching TRBD2 (6 bases). Trimming shortened V by 4 bases and J by 5 bases, and 18 bases separated the two germline ends. CDR3 length equals 15 residues. CDR1 and CDR2 (germline): SGHRS, YFSETQ. The CDR3 sequence: CASSGGTQGSETQYF. The CDR3 DNA follows: TGCGCCAGCAGCGGAGGGACTCAAGGGTCGGAGACCCAGTACTTC. Looking up the rest from reference TRBV5-1 and TRBJ2-5 gives the full variable domain: KAGVTQTPRYLIKTRGQQVTLSCSPISGHRSVSWYQQTPGQGLQFLFEYFSETQRNKGNFPGRFSGRQFSNSRSEMNVSTLELGDSALYLCASSGGTQGSETQYFGPGTRLLVL.

The chain couples TRBV11-2 to TRBJ2-7; D unresolved. Trimming removed 1 base from V and 5 bases from J, with 9 bases in between. Germline V gene lookup returns CDR1 SGHAT and CDR2 FQNNGV. The CDR3 has 13 amino acids. The CDR3 loop reads CASSLGQRDEQYF. The CDR3 DNA reads TGTGCCAGCAGCTTAGGGCAGCGAGACGAGCAGTACTTC.

J is TRBJ2-7 and V is TRBV21-1; TRBD1, the table's D call, was not compared with the DNA. TRBV21-1 is marked as a pseudogene. CDR3 length equals 15 residues. The CDR3 reads CASRGSGQGAGEQYF. The CDR3 DNA follows: TGTGCCAGCAGAGGATCGGGACAGGGGGCTGGCGAGCAGTACTTC.

The table lists this clone with a few counts. This chain uses TRBV7-9 with TRBJ1-1, with D uncertain. This CDR3 has 12 residues. Trimming cost V 1 base and J 6 bases, with 6 bases left between them. CDR1 and CDR2 from the germline V gene are SEHNR and FQNEAQ (reference sequence). CDR3 DNA: TGTGCCAGCAGCTTAGTACAGCCTGAAGCTTTCTTT. It yields the protein CASSLVQPEAFF.

The genes are TRBV10-3 and TRBJ2-5, with unresolved D. Trimming stripped 10 bases from V and 2 bases from J, with 8 bases between. The CDR3 loop spans 11 amino acids. Looked up from germline, CDR1 is ENHRY and CDR2 is SYGVKD. The CDR3 here is CATGRQETQYF. CDR3 coding DNA: TGTGCCACCGGTCGGCAAGAGACCCAGTACTTC.

A single count supports this clone. The chain employs TRBV11-2 and TRBJ2-5; 7 nucleotides align to TRBD1. V was pared by 1 base and J by 5 bases, with 7 bases of the junction left unmatched. CDR1 is SGHAT, CDR2 FQNNGV, per germline. There are 15 residues in the CDR3. Written as DNA, the CDR3 is TGTGCCAGCAGCTTAGGTCCAGGGGGAGTGGAGACCCAGTACTTC. This sequence encodes CASSLGPGGVETQYF.

This clone was seen only a few times. The chain is built from TRBV30 and TRBJ1-3; no clear D gene. Germline assignment: CDR1 GTSNPN and CDR2 SVGIG (reference sequence). V dropped 3 bases and J dropped 4 bases, with 10 bases sitting between them. This CDR3 has 13 residues. CDR3: CAWRATAGNTIYF. The CDR3 DNA reads TGTGCCTGGAGAGCTACAGCAGGAAACACCATATATTTT.